This T cell receptor (beta chain) was identified during a study of T cell changes during pregnancy in multiple sclerosis. Profiled with immunoSEQ multiplex PCR; TCRdb holds only in-frame clones, not every one. The sample has 50,000 to 65,000 clones; 90% are singletons. The sequence came from a female donor in good health, enrolled as a control in a pregnancy study. The sequences come from peripheral blood, collected in the first trimester of pregnancy.

The DNA of the CDR3 is TGTGCCAGCAGCCAAGTGGGGGCTGAGCAGTTCTTC. This translates into CASSQVGAEQFF. The chain combines TRBV4-2 with TRBJ2-1, with a weak D call TRBD1 (6 bases). The CDR3 is 12 residues long. CDR1 is LGHNA, CDR2 YNFKEQ, per germline. V gave up 1 base and J gave up 9 bases, with 7 bases separating them.